What follows are 6 T cell receptor beta chains derived from one specimen sequenced in a study of vaccination and CD4 T cells after COVID-19. Treatment noted: roughly 10-day PBMC culture with coronavirus spike peptide pools or control peptides (ViraFEST assay). Oncomine TCR Beta short-read sequencing was applied to DNA from cultured CD4+ T cells. One entry per CDR3 protein results from TCRdb running MiXCR on the PCR reads. The sample consists of some 11,000 distinct CDR3 sequences, roughly 41% of them appearing once. No antigen has been assigned to these receptors. Sequenced here: CD4+ T cells from blood, cultured in vitro, sampled after SARS-CoV-2 vaccination. The source is a human donor who had recovered from COVID-19.

This clonotype was picked up a small number of times. The V gene is TRBV11-2, the J gene TRBJ2-7; no clear D gene. CDR3 length: 14 amino acids. V dropped 5 bases and J dropped 3 bases, with 14 bases sitting between them. Germline loops: CDR1 SGHAT, CDR2 FQNNGV. In DNA, the CDR3 is TGTGCCAGCAGCACACTCCGACCGAGCTACGAGCAGTACTTC. This codes for CASSTLRPSYEQYF.

As DNA, the CDR3 is TGCGCCAGCAGTCGGGACAGGGGGATCAATGAGCAGTTCTTC. It translates to CASSRDRGINEQFF. The J gene is TRBJ2-1, the V gene TRBV10-1, with TRBD1 matching 11 bases. CDR1 is WNHNN, CDR2 SYGVQD, per germline (reference sequence). V lost 5 bases and J lost 6; bases outside the gene matches: 3. The length of the CDR3 is 14 residues.

In its sample, this clonotype was seen a few times. The chain has TRBV20-1 and TRBJ2-1, with TRBD2 identical over 8 bases. This CDR3 comprises 18 residues. V lost 0 bases, J lost 6 bases, and 16 bases stayed unmatched. CDR1 is DFQATT, CDR2 SNEGSKA, per germline (reference sequence). CDR3 bases: TGCAGTGCTAGAGATCCCCGACTAGCGTTAAGCCAATCCAATGAGCAGTTCTTC. The encoded protein is CSARDPRLALSQSNEQFF.

V and J are TRBV20-1 and TRBJ2-3, with a weak D call TRBD1 (5 bases). Trimming took off 5 bases at V and 2 bases at J, with 14 bases between the two ends. The CDR3 has 14 residues. Per the germline V gene, CDR1 is DFQATT and CDR2 is SNEGSKA (reference sequence). The CDR3 region is CSAFTGRATDTQYF. The CDR3 DNA follows: TGCAGTGCTTTCACGGGCAGGGCCACAGATACGCAGTATTTT.

CDR3 region: CASSTWTGNTEAFF. The CDR3 nucleotides are TGTGCCAGTAGTACTTGGACGGGAAACACTGAAGCTTTCTTT. The genes are TRBV19 and TRBJ1-1; D unresolved. CDR1 LNHDA and CDR2 SQIVND come from the germline V gene (reference sequence). The CDR3 runs to 14 residues. V shed 4 bases and J shed 2 bases, with 11 bases lying between them.

This clonotype is large in the sample. This chain uses TRBV7-9 with TRBJ2-3; D is perhaps TRBD1 or TRBD2 (6 bases each). The CDR3 spans 16 residues. The germline CDR1 and CDR2 sequences are SEHNR and FQNEAQ (reference sequence). Deletions cut 5 bases from V and 5 bases from J, with 20 bases between. The CDR3 protein is CASSARGRGRQDTQYF. The CDR3 DNA is TGTGCCAGCAGCGCCAGGGGCCGGGGGCGGCAAGATACGCAGTATTTT. Looking up the rest from reference TRBV7-9 and TRBJ2-3 gives the full variable domain: DTGVSQNPRHKITKRGQNVTFRCDPISEHNRLYWYRQTLGQGPEFLTYFQNEAQLEKSRLLSDRFSAERPKGSFSTLEIQRTEQGDSAMYLCASSARGRGRQDTQYFGPGTRLTVL.